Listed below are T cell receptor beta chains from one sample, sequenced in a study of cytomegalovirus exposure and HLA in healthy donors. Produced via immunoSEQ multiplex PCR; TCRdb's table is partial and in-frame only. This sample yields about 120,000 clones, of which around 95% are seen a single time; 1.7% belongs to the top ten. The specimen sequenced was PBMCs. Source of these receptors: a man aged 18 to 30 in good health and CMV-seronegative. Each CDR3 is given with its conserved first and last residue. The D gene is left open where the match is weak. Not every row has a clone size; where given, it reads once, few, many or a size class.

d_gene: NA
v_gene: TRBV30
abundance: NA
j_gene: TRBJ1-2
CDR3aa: CAWSVQTTNYGYTF
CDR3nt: TGTGCCTGGAGTGTACAGACTACTAACTATGGCTACACCTTC

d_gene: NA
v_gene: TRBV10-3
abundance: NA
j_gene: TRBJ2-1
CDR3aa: CAISESVLEHNEQFF
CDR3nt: TGTGCCATCAGTGAGTCGGTTCTAGAGCACAATGAGCAGTTCTTC

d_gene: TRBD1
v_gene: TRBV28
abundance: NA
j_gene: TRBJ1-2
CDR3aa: CASSIRQGASYGYTF
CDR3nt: TGTGCCAGCAGTATTAGACAGGGGGCTAGCTATGGCTACACCTTC

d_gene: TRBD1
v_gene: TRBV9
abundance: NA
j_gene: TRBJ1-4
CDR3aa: CASSSTGTVNEKLFF
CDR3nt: TGTGCCAGCAGCTCCACCGGGACAGTTAATGAAAAACTGTTTTTT

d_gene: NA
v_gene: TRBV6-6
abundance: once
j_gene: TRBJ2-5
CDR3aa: CASSYSGSGETQYF
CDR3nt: TGTGCCAGCAGTTACTCGGGAAGCGGAGAGACCCAGTACTTC

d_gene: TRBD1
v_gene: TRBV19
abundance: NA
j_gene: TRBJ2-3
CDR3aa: CASSPPRDRGTDTQYF
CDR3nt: TGTGCCAGTAGTCCACCTAGGGACAGGGGCACAGATACGCAGTATTTT

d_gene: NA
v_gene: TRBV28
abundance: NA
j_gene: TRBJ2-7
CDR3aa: CASRDLGLLNSYEQYF
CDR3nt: TGTGCCAGCCGAGACTTGGGACTCCTGAACTCCTACGAGCAGTACTTC

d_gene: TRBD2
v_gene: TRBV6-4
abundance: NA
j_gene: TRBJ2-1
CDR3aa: CASSDSGSGSVSEQFF
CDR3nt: TGTGCCAGCAGTGACTCGGGTAGCGGGAGTGTCAGTGAGCAGTTCTTC

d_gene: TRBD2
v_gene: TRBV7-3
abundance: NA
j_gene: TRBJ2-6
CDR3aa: CASSLQGLAGSSGANVLTF
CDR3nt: TGTGCCAGCAGCCTCCAGGGGCTAGCGGGAAGCTCTGGGGCCAACGTCCTGACTTTC

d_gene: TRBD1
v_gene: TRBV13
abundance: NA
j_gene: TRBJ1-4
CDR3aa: CASSFGQGGGEKLFF
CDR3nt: TGTGCCAGCAGCTTTGGACAGGGTGGGGGTGAAAAACTGTTTTTT

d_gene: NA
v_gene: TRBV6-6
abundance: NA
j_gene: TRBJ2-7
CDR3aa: CASSYSRQRSYEQYF
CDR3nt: TGTGCCAGCAGTTACTCACGACAGCGCTCCTACGAGCAGTACTTC

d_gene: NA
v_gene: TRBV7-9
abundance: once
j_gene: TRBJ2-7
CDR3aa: CASSLAPGQSYEQYF
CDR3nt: TGTGCCAGCAGCTTAGCGCCTGGCCAGTCCTACGAGCAGTACTTC

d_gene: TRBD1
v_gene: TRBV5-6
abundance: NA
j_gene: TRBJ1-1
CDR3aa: CARSWGTGGLNTEAFF
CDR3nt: TGTGCCCGCAGCTGGGGGACAGGGGGGTTAAACACTGAAGCTTTCTTT

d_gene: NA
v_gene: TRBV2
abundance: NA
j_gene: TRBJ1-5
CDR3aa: CASNEHRNNQPQHF
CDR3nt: TGTGCCAGCAACGAACACAGAAACAATCAGCCCCAGCATTTT

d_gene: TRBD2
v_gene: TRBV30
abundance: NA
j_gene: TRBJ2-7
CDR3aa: CAWSVGLAGGEQYF
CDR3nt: TGTGCCTGGAGTGTAGGGCTAGCGGGAGGCGAGCAGTACTTC

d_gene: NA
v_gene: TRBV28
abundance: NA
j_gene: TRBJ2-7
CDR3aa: CASTPPGIGHEQYF
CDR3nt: TGTGCCAGCACTCCCCCAGGGATTGGGCACGAGCAGTACTTC

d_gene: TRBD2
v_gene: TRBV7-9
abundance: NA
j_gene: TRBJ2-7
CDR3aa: CASNLAGENEQYF
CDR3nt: TGTGCCAGCAATCTAGCGGGAGAGAACGAGCAGTACTTC

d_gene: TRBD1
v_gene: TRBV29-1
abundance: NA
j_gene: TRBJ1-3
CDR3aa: CSVRQGTGNTIYF
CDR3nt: TGCAGCGTTCGACAGGGGACTGGAAACACCATATATTTT

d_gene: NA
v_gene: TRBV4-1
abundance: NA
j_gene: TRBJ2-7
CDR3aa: CASSQDRMGTPPYEQYF
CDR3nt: TGCGCCAGCAGCCAAGATCGGATGGGGACTCCGCCCTACGAGCAGTACTTC

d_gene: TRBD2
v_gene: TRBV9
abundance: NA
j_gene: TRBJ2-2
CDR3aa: CASSGSGSTGELFF
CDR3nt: TGTGCCAGCAGCGGGAGCGGGAGCACCGGGGAGCTGTTTTTT

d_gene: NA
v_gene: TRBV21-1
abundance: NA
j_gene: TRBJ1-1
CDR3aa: CASSKALEGPLGAFF
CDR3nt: TGTGCCAGCAGCAAAGCGCTGGAGGGCCCTTTGGGAGCTTTCTTT

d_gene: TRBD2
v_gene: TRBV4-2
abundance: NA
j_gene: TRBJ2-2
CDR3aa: CASSQGLAGSNTGELFF
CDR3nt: TGTGCCAGCAGCCAGGGACTAGCGGGGTCGAACACCGGGGAGCTGTTTTTT

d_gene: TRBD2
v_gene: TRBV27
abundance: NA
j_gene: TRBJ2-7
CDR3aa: CASSGRRESWYF
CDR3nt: TGTGCCAGCTCGGGGCGGCGGGAGTCGTGGTACTTC

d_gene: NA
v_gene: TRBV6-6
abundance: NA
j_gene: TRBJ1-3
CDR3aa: CASWRGSGNTIYF
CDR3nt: TGTGCCAGCTGGCGGGGTTCCGGAAACACCATATATTTT

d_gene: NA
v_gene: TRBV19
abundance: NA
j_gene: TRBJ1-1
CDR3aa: CASSKRQERTEAFF
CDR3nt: TGTGCCAGTAGTAAAAGACAGGAGAGGACTGAAGCTTTCTTT

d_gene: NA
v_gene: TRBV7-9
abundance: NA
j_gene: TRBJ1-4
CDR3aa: CASRRTNEKLFF
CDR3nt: TGTGCCAGCAGACGGACTAATGAAAAACTGTTTTTT

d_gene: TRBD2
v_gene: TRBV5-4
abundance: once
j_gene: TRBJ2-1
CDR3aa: CASSLIWASGRRYNEQFF
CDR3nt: TGTGCCAGCAGCTTGATTTGGGCCAGCGGGAGAAGGTACAATGAGCAGTTCTTC

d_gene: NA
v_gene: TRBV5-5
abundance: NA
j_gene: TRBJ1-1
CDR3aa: CASSPPAAGMNTEAFF
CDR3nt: TGTGCCAGCAGCCCTCCCGCGGCGGGGATGAACACTGAAGCTTTCTTT

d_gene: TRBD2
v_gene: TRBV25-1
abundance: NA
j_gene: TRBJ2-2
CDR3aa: CASSDASGSTGELFF
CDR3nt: TGTGCCAGCAGTGATGCGAGCGGGAGTACCGGGGAGCTGTTTTTT

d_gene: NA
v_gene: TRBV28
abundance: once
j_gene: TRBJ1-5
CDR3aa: CASSLVGDAREAQHF
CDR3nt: TGTGCCAGCAGTCTGGTAGGGGATGCACGAGAAGCCCAGCATTTT

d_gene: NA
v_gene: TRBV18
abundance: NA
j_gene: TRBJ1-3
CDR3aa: CASSPGGQGNTIYF
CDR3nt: TGTGCCAGCTCACCAGGCGGACAGGGAAACACCATATATTTT

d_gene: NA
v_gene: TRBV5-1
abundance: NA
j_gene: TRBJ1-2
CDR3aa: CASSLSVTPGGYTF
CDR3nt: TGCGCCAGCAGCCTTAGCGTGACCCCTGGAGGCTACACCTTC

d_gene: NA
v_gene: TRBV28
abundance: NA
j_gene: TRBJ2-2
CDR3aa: CASSLPPLGEAGELFF
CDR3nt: TGTGCCAGCAGTTTACCCCCCCTTGGGGAGGCCGGGGAGCTGTTTTTT

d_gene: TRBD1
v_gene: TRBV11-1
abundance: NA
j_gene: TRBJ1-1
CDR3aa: CASSSGTAVWNTEAFF
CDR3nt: TGTGCCAGCAGCTCCGGGACAGCCGTCTGGAACACTGAAGCTTTCTTT

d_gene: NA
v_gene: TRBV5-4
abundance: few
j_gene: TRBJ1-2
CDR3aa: CASSPGPGVIYGYTF
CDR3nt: TGTGCCAGCAGCCCAGGACCAGGGGTTATATATGGCTACACCTTC

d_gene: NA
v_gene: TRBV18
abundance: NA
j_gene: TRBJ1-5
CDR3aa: CASSPPGQPQHF
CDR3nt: TGTGCCAGCTCACCACCGGGCCAGCCCCAGCATTTT

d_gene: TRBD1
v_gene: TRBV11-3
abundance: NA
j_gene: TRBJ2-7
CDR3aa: CASSLGQGISSYEQYF
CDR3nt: TGTGCCAGCAGCTTAGGACAGGGGATCAGCTCCTACGAGCAGTACTTC

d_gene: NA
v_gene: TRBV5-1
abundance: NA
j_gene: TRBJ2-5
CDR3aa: CASRRQETQYF
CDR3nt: TGCGCCAGCAGGCGCCAAGAGACCCAGTACTTC

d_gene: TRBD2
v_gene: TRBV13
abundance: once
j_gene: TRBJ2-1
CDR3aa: CASSLPGLEYNEQFF
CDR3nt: TGTGCCAGCAGCTTACCGGGACTAGAATACAATGAGCAGTTCTTC

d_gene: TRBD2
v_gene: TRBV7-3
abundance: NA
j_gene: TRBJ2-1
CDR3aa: CASSPGLAGGNEQFF
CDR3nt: TGTGCCAGCAGCCCCGGACTAGCGGGAGGTAATGAGCAGTTCTTC

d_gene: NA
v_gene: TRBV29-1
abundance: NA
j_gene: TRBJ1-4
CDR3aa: CSVGLLGEKLFF
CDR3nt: TGCAGCGTGGGGCTATTGGGAGAAAAACTGTTTTTT

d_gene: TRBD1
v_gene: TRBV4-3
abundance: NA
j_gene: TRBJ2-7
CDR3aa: CASSHTPGQGAHEQYF
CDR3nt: TGCGCCAGCAGCCATACCCCGGGACAGGGGGCCCACGAGCAGTACTTC

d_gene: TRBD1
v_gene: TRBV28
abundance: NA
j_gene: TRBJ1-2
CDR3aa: CASSLGTGIHGYTF
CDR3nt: TGTGCCAGCAGTCTCGGGACAGGGATTCATGGCTACACCTTC

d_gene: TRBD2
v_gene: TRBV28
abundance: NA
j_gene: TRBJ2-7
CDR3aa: CASSFTGTSTYEQYF
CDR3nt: TGTGCCAGCAGTTTTACGGGGACTAGCACCTACGAGCAGTACTTC

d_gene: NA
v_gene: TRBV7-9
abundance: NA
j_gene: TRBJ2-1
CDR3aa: CASSLMFGRVGSYNEQFF
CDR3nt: TGTGCCAGCAGCCTAATGTTTGGGCGGGTGGGGTCCTACAATGAGCAGTTCTTC